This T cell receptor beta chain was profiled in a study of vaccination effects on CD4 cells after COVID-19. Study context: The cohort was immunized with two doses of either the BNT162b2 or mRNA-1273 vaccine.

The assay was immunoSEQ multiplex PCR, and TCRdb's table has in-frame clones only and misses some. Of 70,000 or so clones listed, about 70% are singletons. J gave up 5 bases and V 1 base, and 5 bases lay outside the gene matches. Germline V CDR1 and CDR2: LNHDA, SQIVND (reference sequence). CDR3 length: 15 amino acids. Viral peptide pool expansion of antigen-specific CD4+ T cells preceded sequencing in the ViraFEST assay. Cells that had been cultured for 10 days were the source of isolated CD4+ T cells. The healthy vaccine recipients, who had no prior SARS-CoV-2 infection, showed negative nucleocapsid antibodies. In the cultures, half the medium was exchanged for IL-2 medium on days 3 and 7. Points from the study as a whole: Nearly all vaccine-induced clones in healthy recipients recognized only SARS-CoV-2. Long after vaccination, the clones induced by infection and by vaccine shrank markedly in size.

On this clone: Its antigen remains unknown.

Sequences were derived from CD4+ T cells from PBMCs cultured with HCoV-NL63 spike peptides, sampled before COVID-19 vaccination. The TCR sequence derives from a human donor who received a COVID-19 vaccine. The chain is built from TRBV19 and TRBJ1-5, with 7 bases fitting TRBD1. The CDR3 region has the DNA TGTGCCAGTAGTATAGTGGGAGGGGGCGATCAGCCCCAGCATTTT. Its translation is CASSIVGGGDQPQHF.